The rows below give T cell receptor beta chains drawn from one sample of a study of T cell changes during pregnancy in multiple sclerosis. Using immunoSEQ multiplex PCR, the repertoire was profiled, and TCRdb retains in-frame clones only, with some absent. This table holds approximately 41,000 clones, 90% found once. The sample in question was CD4+ T cells from peripheral blood mononuclear cells, obtained in the second trimester of pregnancy. The receptors were gathered from a female donor with multiple sclerosis, enrolled in a pregnancy study. The CDR3 runs from the conserved cysteine through the conserved F or W. The order of the fields is clone size, J gene, V gene, CDR3 protein. Some rows have no size entry. The others give once, few or many, or a class for an expanded clone.

>-|TRBJ1-4|TRBV18
CASASQGTTNEKLFF
>-|TRBJ2-7|TRBV7-9
CASSSGQLSYEQYF
>-|TRBJ2-5|TRBV5-1
CASSPGLAGETQYF
>few|TRBJ2-7|TRBV27
CASGQVGYEQYF
>-|TRBJ2-3|TRBV18
CASSPGTGTTDTQYF
>-|TRBJ2-7|TRBV11-2
CASSFNFPGVSYEQYF
>-|TRBJ2-1|TRBV18
CASSPLLTSGSTEQFF
>-|TRBJ2-7|TRBV5-1
CASSFKRPGYEQYF
>-|TRBJ2-4|TRBV7-3
CASSLTGTGIAKNIQYF
>-|TRBJ1-4|TRBV10-3
CAISESMGRQTNEKLFF
>-|TRBJ2-7|TRBV7-2
CASRRGLGAYEQYF
>-|TRBJ1-2|TRBV4-3
CASSQDLGYGYTF
>-|TRBJ2-5|TRBV13
CASSFGTSGRRGETQYF
>-|TRBJ1-1|TRBV2
CASSVTKGNTEAFF
>few|TRBJ1-1|TRBV6-5
CASSKTGGGTEAFF
>-|TRBJ1-1|TRBV10-3
CAISESQDLNTEAFF
>-|TRBJ2-1|TRBV9
CASSGDLAGGWNEQFF
>-|TRBJ1-6|TRBV19
CASKTDRPGSPLHF
>-|TRBJ1-1|TRBV9
CASSVAQGTEAFF
>-|TRBJ1-1|TRBV5-6
CASSQRYGRENTEAFF
>-|TRBJ1-1|TRBV5-1
CASSVDRGMNTEAFF
>few|TRBJ1-2|TRBV4-2
CASSQDYGSDYGYTF
>-|TRBJ2-5|TRBV29-1
CSVLAGGETQYF
>-|TRBJ2-7|TRBV27
CASSPDRAYEQYF
>-|TRBJ1-1|TRBV5-4
CATGTGNTEAFF
>-|TRBJ1-2|TRBV19
CASSIRQGDGYTF
>-|TRBJ2-7|TRBV14
CASSQGTSGMIVDF
>-|TRBJ2-5|TRBV2
CASKWGGPQETQYF
>-|TRBJ2-7|TRBV29-1
CSVEFAGGWGAEQYF
>once|TRBJ2-3|TRBV5-4
CASSSVQGRTDTQYF
>-|TRBJ2-7|TRBV11-1
CASSLVQGAPSEQYF
>-|TRBJ2-4|TRBV6-5
CASSYSGIQYF
>-|TRBJ2-1|TRBV7-6
CASSFRGLAGDISYNEQFF
>few|TRBJ1-3|TRBV7-9
CASSQTTNTIYF
>-|TRBJ1-3|TRBV28
CASSPQGARGNTIYF
>-|TRBJ2-3|TRBV2
CASTPETDTQYF
>-|TRBJ1-4|TRBV7-2
CASSLFGTGAEKLFF
>-|TRBJ1-1|TRBV28
CASSLFSGVTEAFF
>-|TRBJ1-2|TRBV5-1
CASSLAGERFVSYTF
>-|TRBJ2-7|TRBV19
CASSIFRTTEQYF
>-|TRBJ2-6|TRBV28
CASSTNRGVASGANVLTF
>-|TRBJ2-5|TRBV7-2
CASSRDRQGTQYF
>-|TRBJ2-5|TRBV12-5
CASGLPHRDREFWETQYF
>-|TRBJ1-4|TRBV7-9
CASSLARDGEKLFF
>-|TRBJ2-7|TRBV7-6
CASSSLASGSSYEQYF
>once|TRBJ2-7|TRBV5-1
CASSDDRTYEQYF
>once|TRBJ1-2|TRBV5-4
CASSRYGTGAPYGYTF
>-|TRBJ2-7|TRBV7-3
CASSVTGTAGEQYF